The clone carrying this T cell receptor (beta chain) was observed a handful of times. The sample comes from a study of blood T cell repertoires in COVID-19. Study-wide background: Sites across the United States, Italy and Spain contributed samples from acute and convalescent COVID-19.

The CDR3 has 14 amino acids. Germline V gene lookup returns CDR1 DFQATT and CDR2 SNEGSKA (reference sequence). With 3 bases removed from V and 3 bases from J, the gap between germline ends came to 14 bases. Original handling: Amplified reference gene primers provided the basis for estimating nucleated cell counts. Produced via immunoSEQ multiplex PCR; TCRdb's table is partial and in-frame only. The V and J calls and clone size were taken over from that table, and D and trimming were inferred from the DNA. The table includes 1,500 to 2,000 clones, around 74% detected once. V usage is TRBV20-1 and J usage is TRBJ1-1, with unresolved D. The sequence derives from a man aged 65 to 85 with active COVID-19. Sequencing was carried out using peripheral blood. The CDR3 DNA reads TGCAGTGCTAGTCCCGGCATCGGGGACACTGAAGCTTTCTTT. Translation gives CSASPGIGDTEAFF.